The clone carrying this T cell receptor (beta chain) turned up a few times. Its antigen remains unidentified. The data were obtained in a study of T cell repertoires in cytomegalovirus infection. Whole-study context: HLA-C-restricted CMV epitopes, recently identified, and well-studied HLA-B-restricted ones were used by the study. The public TCR beta signatures pointed to both CMV infection and matching HLA type. Study-level findings and limits: There were HLA-C-restricted CMV-specific TCR beta clonotypes dominating the ex vivo response. Identification of carriers of CMV plus the relevant HLA was performed using cumulative public TCR beta family frequency.

TCRdb fed the reads into MiXCR, producing one record per CDR3 protein. The sample holds about 890,000 distinct CDR3 sequences; about a third are singletons and the top ten take around 15%. Trimming cost V 2 bases and J 4 bases, with 6 bases left between them. Germline assignment: CDR1 MNHNS and CDR2 SASEGT. The CDR3 is 12 residues long. The chain uses TRBV6-1 and TRBJ2-7, with TRBD2 as a possible D gene (5 bases). The clonotype comes from a human donor in good health (CMV status not recorded). Some clones in this sample may be carry-over from other donors' samples. Sequences were derived from cultured CD8+ T cells from PBMCs, sampled from culture after CMV antigen stimulation. Written as DNA, the CDR3 is TGTGCCAGCAGTGAAATAGCGTACGAGCAGTACTTC. Amino acid sequence: CASSEIAYEQYF.